The next 32 T cell receptor beta chains were all read from a single sample in a study of technical replicates of blood from four donors (dated by TCRdb to between 2016 and 2019). Receptors were amplified or captured by the immunoSEQ multiplex PCR assay. TCRdb retrieved this table from immuneACCESS and kept in-frame rearrangements only. Not all clones are present; in checked studies, unresolved V genes account for under half, and no reason is known for the remainder. This sample comprises around 80,000 clones, over 95% of them detected only once. The ten most abundant clones make up approximately 0.2% of the sample. Sequencing input: T cells isolated from PBMCs. These receptors were obtained from a human donor in good health.

This clone was picked up one time. CDR3 amino acids: CASSYAGNYNEQFF. In nucleotides, the CDR3 is TGTGCCAGCAGTTATGCAGGAAACTACAATGAGCAGTTCTTC. This chain connects TRBV6-5 to TRBJ2-1; D remains unclear. V lost 3 bases, J lost 3 bases, and 9 bases lay in between. Germline CDR1 MNHEY, CDR2 SVGAGI. CDR3 size: 14 residues.

The J gene is TRBJ2-2, the V gene TRBV5-4, with 8 bases identical to TRBD2. The CDR3 length is 17 residues. V lost 3 bases, J lost 7 bases, and 14 bases stayed unmatched. Germline loops: CDR1 SGHNT, CDR2 YYREEE (reference sequence). DNA of the CDR3: TGTGCCAGCAGCTCAATCTCAAGCGGGAGTAGGGACGGGGAGCTGTTTTTT. This gives the protein CASSSISSGSRDGELFF. Supplemented by reference TRBV5-4 and TRBJ2-2, the full variable domain reads ETGVTQSPTHLIKTRGQQVTLRCSSQSGHNTVSWYQQALGQGPQFIFQYYREEENGRGNFPPRFSGLQFPNYSSELNVNALELDDSALYLCASSSISSGSRDGELFFGEGSRLTVL.

V usage is TRBV6-5 and J usage is TRBJ2-5, with TRBD1 matching over 10 bases. The V gene's germline CDR1 is MNHEY and CDR2 SVGAGI. The CDR3 is 15 residues long. The J segment lost 2 bases and the V segment lost 6 bases, leaving 6 bases of the junction unmatched. CDR3 sequence reads: CASRDRGPLQETQYF. CDR3 DNA: TGTGCCAGCAGAGACAGGGGGCCTCTTCAAGAGACCCAGTACTTC.

This chain connects TRBV2 to TRBJ2-2; D is unclear. V was clipped by 6 bases and J by 0 bases, with 8 bases between them. Germline V gene data show CDR1 as SNHLY and CDR2 as FYNNEI. The CDR3 totals 14 residues. CDR3 protein: CASRFFANTGELFF. In DNA, the CDR3 is TGTGCCAGCAGGTTTTTCGCGAACACCGGGGAGCTGTTTTTT.

CDR3 bases: TGTGCCAGCAGCCCGCGCAGGGGCTATTACGAGCAGTACTTC. It codes for CASSPRRGYYEQYF. The chain carries TRBV13 and TRBJ2-7; tentatively, D is TRBD1 (6 bases). The V end lost 5 bases, the J end lost 4 bases, and 15 bases lay between the germline ends. This CDR3 region has 14 residues. Germline CDR1 PRHDT, CDR2 FYEKMQ (reference sequence).

The chain has TRBV6-6 and TRBJ1-1; no definite D call. This CDR3 has 15 residues. CDR1 is MNHNY and CDR2 is SVGAGI in the germline V gene (reference sequence). Trimming cost V 2 bases and J 1 base, with 11 bases left between them. CDR3 loop: CASSYGRVSNTEAFF. The CDR3 region has the DNA TGTGCCAGCAGTTACGGGAGGGTGTCGAACACTGAAGCTTTCTTT.

Here the CDR3 reads CASSPGASGNTDTQYF. CDR3 coding DNA: TGTGCCAGCAGCCCTGGCGCCAGCGGAAACACAGATACGCAGTATTTT. The gene calls are TRBV5-4 and TRBJ2-3; the D gene is possibly TRBD2 (5 bases). Per germline, CDR1 SGHNT and CDR2 YYREEE (reference sequence). V lost 4 bases to trimming and J lost 2 bases, with 17 bases between them. The CDR3 spans 16 residues.

The V call is TRBV28, the J call TRBJ2-2, with TRBD2 identical over 14 bases. This CDR3 is 17 amino acids long. Germline V gene sequence: CDR1 MDHEN, CDR2 SYDVKM. V gave up 5 bases and J gave up 6 bases; unmatched junction bases: 8. The CDR3 DNA reads TGTGCCAGCAGTCCTCCGGGACTAGCGGGAGTGTCCGGGGAGCTGTTTTTT. The encoded protein is CASSPPGLAGVSGELFF.

CDR3 bases: TGTGCCATCGGCGGGACAGGGGTAGAGACCCAGTACTTC. This codes for CAIGGTGVETQYF. V gene TRBV10-3 combines with J gene TRBJ2-5; 10 positions agree with TRBD1. The ends lost 8 bases at V and 4 bases at J; junction bases unmatched: 4. The CDR3 has 13 residues. Germline V CDR1 and CDR2: ENHRY, SYGVKD.

The V call is TRBV9, the J call TRBJ2-7, with TRBD2 identical over 10 bases. The CDR3 consists of 16 residues. The junction had 11 bases not matched to a gene; V was cut back by 4 bases and J by 4 bases. The V gene's germline CDR1 is SGDLS and CDR2 YYNGEE. CDR3 sequence: CASSIGLADGGYEQYF. DNA of the CDR3: TGTGCCAGCAGCATCGGACTAGCGGATGGGGGGTACGAGCAGTACTTC. The full variable domain, completed using reference TRBV9 and TRBJ2-7, is DSGVTQTPKHLITATGQRVTLRCSPRSGDLSVYWYQQSLDQGLQFLIQYYNGEERAKGNILERFSAQQFPDLHSELNLSSLELGDSALYFCASSIGLADGGYEQYFGPGTRLTVT.

V gene TRBV10-3 combines with J gene TRBJ2-7; 7 nucleotides agree with TRBD2. Germline CDR1 is ENHRY and CDR2 is SYGVKD. CDR3 size: 14 residues. J was trimmed by 7 bases and V by 6 bases; bases with no gene match: 12. The CDR3 here is CAIRGDYQREEQYF. The CDR3 nucleotides read TGTGCCATCAGGGGGGACTATCAGAGGGAAGAGCAGTACTTC.

The chain carries TRBV19 and TRBJ1-2; 7 bases align to TRBD1. The CDR3 loop spans 11 amino acids. The germline V gene has CDR1 LNHDA and CDR2 SQIVND (reference sequence). The trim removed 7 bases at V and 8 bases at J, leaving 4 bases unmatched. CDR3 bases: TGTGCCAGTACAGGGGGAAAGGGCTACACCTTC. Translation gives CASTGGKGYTF.

The rearrangement joins TRBV7-9 to TRBJ2-7; the match to TRBD2 covers 12 bases. The CDR3 runs 14 residues. Germline V gene sequence: CDR1 SEHNR, CDR2 FQNEAQ (reference sequence). The trim removed 5 bases at V and 5 bases at J, leaving 4 bases unmatched. The CDR3 DNA reads TGTGCCAGCAGCCGACTAGCGGGAGAGAACGAGCAGTACTTC. It translates to CASSRLAGENEQYF.

The chain employs TRBV2 and TRBJ2-7; 8 bases are shared with TRBD2. The length of the CDR3 is 14 residues. Germline V gene lookup returns CDR1 SNHLY and CDR2 FYNNEI. V gave up 3 bases and J gave up 4 bases; unmatched junction bases: 5. This CDR3 reads CASSEERELYEQYF. In DNA, the CDR3 is TGTGCCAGCAGTGAGGAGCGGGAGTTATACGAGCAGTACTTC. The variable domain in full, with the rest retrieved from reference TRBV2 and TRBJ2-7, is EPEVTQTPSHQVTQMGQEVILRCVPISNHLYFYWYRQILGQKVEFLVSFYNNEISEKSEIFDDQFSVERPDGSNFTLKIRSTKLEDSAMYFCASSEERELYEQYFGPGTRLTVT.

The chain uses TRBV7-9 and TRBJ2-5; 9 bases agree with TRBD1. The germline V gene encodes CDR1 SEHNR and CDR2 FQNEAQ (reference sequence). This CDR3 is 16 amino acids long. V lost 6 bases, J lost 3 bases, and 11 bases stayed unmatched. Here the CDR3 DNA reads TGTGCCAGCAGGCCCAAGGGGACAGGGTCTAAAGAGACCCAGTACTTC. Translating it yields CASRPKGTGSKETQYF.

V is TRBV7-3 and J is TRBJ2-1; D may be TRBD1 (6 bases). Trimming removed 3 bases at V and 5 bases at J, with 14 bases between. The germline gives CDR1 SGHTA, CDR2 FQGTGA. This CDR3 is 15 amino acids long. The chain's CDR3 is CASSFTGIRDNEQFF. The CDR3 nucleotides read TGTGCCAGCAGCTTTACAGGGATAAGGGACAATGAGCAGTTCTTC.

The chain employs TRBV19 and TRBJ2-1, with TRBD2 as a possible D gene (5 bases). V was cut by 5 bases and J by 7 bases, with 24 bases left in between. From germline, CDR1 is LNHDA and CDR2 SQIVND (reference sequence). The CDR3 contains 17 residues. The CDR3 sequence: CASSRILASGLVNEQFF. The CDR3 nucleotides read TGTGCCAGTAGTCGAATTTTGGCGAGCGGCCTGGTGAATGAGCAGTTCTTC.

This rearrangement joins TRBV5-4 to TRBJ1-2; D is ambiguous. The V end was cut by 1 base, the J end by 0 bases, with 10 bases between. The V gene's germline CDR1 is SGHNT and CDR2 YYREEE (reference sequence). The CDR3 is 15 residues long. CDR3 bases: TGTGCCAGCAGCTTGAGTCAGATGACTAACTATGGCTACACCTTC. As protein: CASSLSQMTNYGYTF.

This chain connects TRBV6-5 to TRBJ1-6; 7 nucleotides align to TRBD1. V was pared by 6 bases and J by 5 bases, with 7 bases of the junction left unmatched. CDR1 is MNHEY, CDR2 SVGAGI, per germline. The CDR3 totals 15 residues. The CDR3 region has the DNA TGTGCCAGCAGCCCAGTGGACAGGAATAATTCACCCCTCCACTTT. Amino acid sequence: CASSPVDRNNSPLHF.

The chain combines TRBV28 with TRBJ2-7; D not certain. Germline V lookup: CDR1 MDHEN, CDR2 SYDVKM. This CDR3 spans 14 amino acids. The ends were cut back, 2 bases at V and 4 bases at J, with 12 bases in the middle. The CDR3 protein is CASSLTAGTYEQYF. The CDR3 DNA follows: TGTGCCAGCAGTTTAACGGCAGGAACGTACGAGCAGTACTTC.

This clone was observed a single time. The chain links TRBV28 to TRBJ1-5; D perhaps matches TRBD1 (5 bases). Deletions cut 4 bases from V and 5 bases from J, with 9 bases between. Germline CDR1 reads MDHEN; CDR2 reads SYDVKM. The CDR3 runs 13 residues. CDR3 sequence (DNA): TGTGCCAGCAGTTCTATGACAGATCAGCCCCAGCATTTT. Translating it yields CASSSMTDQPQHF.

The chain links TRBV6-5 to TRBJ1-5; 10 positions match TRBD1. CDR1 is MNHEY and CDR2 is SVGAGI in the germline V gene. This CDR3 has 14 residues. Unmatched junction bases numbered 4, after V lost 6 bases and J lost 5 bases. In DNA, the CDR3 is TGTGCCAGCAGGGGACAGGGGCCCTATCAGCCCCAGCATTTT. Its translation: CASRGQGPYQPQHF.

The chain recombines TRBV27 with TRBJ1-2; the match to TRBD1 covers 7 bases. CDR1 is MNHEY, CDR2 SMNVEV, per germline (reference sequence). Trimming cost V 2 bases and J 6 bases; bases outside gene matches: 9. This CDR3 is 15 amino acids long. The CDR3 protein is CASSLKTGSYNGYTF. DNA for the CDR3: TGTGCCAGCAGTTTAAAGACAGGGAGTTACAATGGCTACACCTTC.

The V gene is TRBV29-1, the J gene TRBJ2-5; TRBD2 matches at 11 bases. The V gene's germline CDR1 is SQVTM and CDR2 ANQGSEA. The junction had 10 bases not matched to a gene; V was cut back by 6 bases and J by 1 base. The CDR3 contains 16 residues. As DNA, the CDR3 is TGCAGCGTCCTTAGCGGGAGGGCCTTGGGCCAAGAGACCCAGTACTTC. As protein: CSVLSGRALGQETQYF.

V usage is TRBV19 and J usage is TRBJ2-1; no clear D. Deletions cut 3 bases from V and 7 bases from J, with 7 bases between. The CDR3 sequence is 12 residues long. Germline V gene data show CDR1 as LNHDA and CDR2 as SQIVND (reference sequence). CDR3: CASSMNFNEQFF. CDR3 nucleotides: TGTGCCAGTAGTATGAACTTTAATGAGCAGTTCTTC.

The rearrangement links TRBV28 to TRBJ2-2, with 9 bases that match TRBD1. The germline CDR1 and CDR2 sequences are MDHEN and SYDVKM. After removal of 1 base from V and 7 bases from J, the junction contained 1 base not matched to a gene. The CDR3 runs to 14 residues. CDR3 region: CASSLLTGGGELFF. The CDR3 DNA sequence: TGTGCCAGCAGTTTATTGACAGGGGGCGGGGAGCTGTTTTTT.

V gene TRBV19 combines with J gene TRBJ2-7; 7 bases line up with TRBD1. CDR1 is LNHDA, CDR2 SQIVND, per germline (reference sequence). The CDR3 has 14 amino acids. Germline trimming cut 4 bases from V and 3 bases from J; bases unmatched to any gene: 6. CDR3 residues: CASSTRQGFYEQYF. The CDR3 bases are TGTGCCAGTAGTACGAGACAGGGATTCTACGAGCAGTACTTC.

The V gene is TRBV7-9, the J gene TRBJ2-6, with D possibly matching TRBD1 (5 bases). V was trimmed by 5 bases and J by 0 bases, leaving 20 bases between them. The CDR3 runs to 19 residues. Germline loops: CDR1 SEHNR, CDR2 FQNEAQ (reference sequence). The CDR3, as DNA: TGTGCCAGCAGCCCACCTTCCCCGAAACAGGACTCTGGGGCCAACGTCCTGACTTTC. Translating gives CASSPPSPKQDSGANVLTF.

This clone showed up just a few times. The chain is built from TRBV7-9 and TRBJ1-4, with 7 positions matching TRBD1. Per the germline V gene, CDR1 is SEHNR and CDR2 is FQNEAQ (reference sequence). The CDR3 loop spans 14 amino acids. Trimming at V came to 5 bases and at J to 8 bases, leaving 8 bases not matched to a gene. CDR3 residues: CASSIPTRGEKLFF. The CDR3, as DNA: TGTGCCAGCAGCATCCCGACCAGGGGGGAAAAACTGTTTTTT.

V usage is TRBV4-3 and J usage is TRBJ2-1; D might be TRBD2 (6 bases). Germline CDR1 and CDR2: LGHNA and YSLEER. V lost 4 bases and J 4 bases, leaving 11 bases between the germline ends. The CDR3 has 14 residues. CDR3 sequence: CASSLSGPYNEQFF. CDR3 nucleotide sequence: TGCGCCAGCAGCCTTAGCGGCCCTTACAATGAGCAGTTCTTC.

The V gene is TRBV2, the J gene TRBJ1-1, with TRBD1 matching over 7 bases. This CDR3 has 14 amino acids. V dropped 4 bases and J dropped 0; count of bases not matched to a gene: 2. Germline V gives CDR1 SNHLY, CDR2 FYNNEI. In DNA form, the CDR3 reads TGTGCCAGCAGTGGGGACAGAATGAACACTGAAGCTTTCTTT. It is translated as CASSGDRMNTEAFF.

This chain joins TRBV6-5 and TRBJ1-5, with TRBD1 matching 9 bases. The CDR3 runs 14 residues. In germline, CDR1 is MNHEY, CDR2 SVGAGI. Trimming at V came to 5 bases and at J to 5 bases, leaving 4 bases not matched to a gene. As DNA, the CDR3 is TGTGCCAGCAGTCCCGACAGGGGGTATCAGCCCCAGCATTTT. Protein product: CASSPDRGYQPQHF.